The next 3 T cell receptor beta chains were all read from a single sample in a study of cytotoxic CD8 clonotypes in ibrutinib-treated CLL. Some clones are missing from TCRdb's copy, which holds only in-frame ones; the method was immunoSEQ multiplex PCR. The sample has more than 110,000 clones, roughly three quarters seen once. Specimen: PBMCs, collected after 24 months of ibrutinib treatment. These receptors all come from a human donor with chronic lymphocytic leukemia.

The V gene is TRBV7-2, the J gene TRBJ2-3, with D unresolved. Germline CDR1 is SGHTA and CDR2 is FQGNSA. The CDR3 length is 13 residues. V lost 5 bases and J lost 5, with 11 bases in between. The CDR3 DNA sequence: TGTGCCAGCAGCGGGCTAACGGGAGATACGCAGTATTTT. This codes for CASSGLTGDTQYF. The full variable domain, completed using reference TRBV7-2 and TRBJ2-3, is GAGVSQSPSNKVTEKGKDVELRCDPISGHTALYWYRQSLGQGLEFLIYFQGNSAPDKSGLPSDRFSAERTGGSVSTLTIQRTQQEDSAVYLCASSGLTGDTQYFGPGTRLTVL.

This clone has just a few counts. The chain combines TRBV28 with TRBJ2-3; TRBD2 matches at 9 bases. Trimming cost V 6 bases and J 3 bases; bases outside gene matches: 4. The CDR3 is 14 amino acids. The germline CDR1 and CDR2 sequences are MDHEN and SYDVKM. The CDR3 loop is CASRPGLATDTQYF. The CDR3 region has the DNA TGTGCCAGCAGACCGGGACTAGCTACAGATACGCAGTATTTT.

The chain has TRBV19 and TRBJ2-4; the match to TRBD1 covers 9 bases. The germline V gene encodes CDR1 LNHDA and CDR2 SQIVND (reference sequence). This CDR3 is built from 16 residues. After removal of 4 bases from V and 6 bases from J, the junction contained 10 bases not matched to a gene. CDR3 amino acids: CASSNPGTGLGNIQYF. CDR3 coding DNA: TGTGCCAGTAGTAACCCGGGGACAGGGTTGGGAAACATTCAGTACTTC. Based on the CDR3 plus reference TRBV19 and TRBJ2-4, the full variable domain is DGGITQSPKYLFRKEGQNVTLSCEQNLNHDAMYWYRQDPGQGLRLIYYSQIVNDFQKGDIAEGYSVSREKKESFPLTVTSAQKNPTAFYLCASSNPGTGLGNIQYFGAGTRLSVL.